The 2 T cell receptor beta chains below were found in one sample sequenced in a study of human T cells and chemical hapten exposure. TCRdb re-called the RACE reads with MiXCR, one entry per CDR3 protein. The table lists nearly 350,000 distinct CDR3 sequences, around 6.9% of them singletons. The time point was: patch test 1, 2 weeks after DPC sensitization. Treatment meaning: therapeutic diphenylcyclopropenone sensitization with weekly scalp DPC. This specimen was whole blood, taken in connection with sensitization to the hapten diphenylcyclopropenone (DPC). The receptors come from a woman between 18 and 29 years old with alopecia areata. Some clones in this sample may be carry-over from other donors' samples.

This clonotype has just a few counts. The genes are TRBV7-9 and TRBJ2-2; D uncertain. The CDR3 has 15 residues. Germline CDR1 and CDR2: SEHNR and FQNEAQ (reference sequence). Trimming removed 0 bases at V and 0 bases at J, with 5 bases between. Here the CDR3 DNA reads TGTGCCAGCAGCTTAGCCAGTTCGAACACCGGGGAGCTGTTTTTT. It codes for CASSLASSNTGELFF.

The V and J genes are TRBV27 and TRBJ2-3; 7 bases map to TRBD2. J gave up 0 bases and V 4 bases, and 10 bases lay outside the gene matches. CDR1 MNHEY and CDR2 SMNVEV come from the germline V gene (reference sequence). The CDR3 has 17 residues. Written as DNA, the CDR3 is TGTGCCAGCAGTTCGTTCGGGAGGCCCCCTAGCACAGATACGCAGTATTTT. Amino acid sequence: CASSSFGRPPSTDTQYF.